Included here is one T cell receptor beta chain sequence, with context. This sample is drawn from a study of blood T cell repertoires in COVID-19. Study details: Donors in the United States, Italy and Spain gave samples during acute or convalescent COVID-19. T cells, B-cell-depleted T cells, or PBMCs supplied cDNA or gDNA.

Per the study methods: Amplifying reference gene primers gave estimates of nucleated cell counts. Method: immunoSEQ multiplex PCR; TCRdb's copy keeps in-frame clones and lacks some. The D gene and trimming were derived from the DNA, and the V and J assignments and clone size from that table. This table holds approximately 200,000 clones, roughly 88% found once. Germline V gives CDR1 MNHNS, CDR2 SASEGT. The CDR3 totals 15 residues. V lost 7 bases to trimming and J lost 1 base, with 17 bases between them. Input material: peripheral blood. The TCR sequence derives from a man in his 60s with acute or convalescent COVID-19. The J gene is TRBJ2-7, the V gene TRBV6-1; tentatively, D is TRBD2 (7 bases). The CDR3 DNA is TGTGCCAGCACCAGGGGATCTAGCGGTTCCTACGAGCAGTACTTC. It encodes CASTRGSSGSYEQYF.